This T cell receptor (beta chain) comes out of a study of blood T cell repertoires in COVID-19. Overall study context: Collection of acute and convalescent COVID-19 samples took place in the United States, Italy and Spain. In each case, the material was cDNA or gDNA derived from T cells, B-cell-depleted T cells, or PBMCs.

This CDR3 is 16 amino acids long. V was pared by 2 bases and J by 7 bases, with 7 bases of the junction left unmatched. Germline lookup yields CDR1 LGHDT and CDR2 YNNKEL (reference sequence). Original data processing: By means of reference gene primer amplification, nucleated cell counts were estimated. This table comes from immunoSEQ multiplex PCR, and its TCRdb copy is limited to in-frame clones, with some not included. Clonal size and the V and J genes are those of that table, whereas D and trimming came from the DNA. In the table there are roughly 100,000 clones, 84% of which are singletons. V usage is TRBV3-1 (or the pseudogene TRBV3-2) and J usage is TRBJ1-4, with TRBD1 matching over 10 bases. The sample consisted of peripheral blood. The origin of this receptor is a human donor in a cohort sampled during active COVID-19. CDR3 bases: TGTGCCAGCAGCCAACGAAGGACAGGGGGAGTTGAAAAACTGTTTTTT. As protein: CASSQRRTGGVEKLFF.